The present TCR beta chain was sequenced within a study of T cells in Graves' hyperthyroidism and ophthalmopathy. The CDR3 spans 14 residues. Germline lookup yields CDR1 LNHNV and CDR2 YYDKDF (reference sequence). V dropped 3 bases and J dropped 4; count of bases not matched to a gene: 3. Overall study findings and caveats: Appearing also in blood were most of the thyroid clonotypes expanded above 0.001. In the analysis, a 13 V-J model separated ophthalmopathy from stable hyperthyroidism.

Clinicians diagnosed patients from clinical symptoms, serum thyroxine and TRAb, thyroid ultrasound and orbital computed tomography. Researchers amplified the TCR beta CDR3 regions from RNA transcripts. A set of HTBI primers served as the primers for a first-round RT-PCR of the TCR CDR3. TCRdb passed the multiplex PCR reads through MiXCR, listing each CDR3 protein once. The sample includes about 640,000 distinct CDR3 sequences, approximately 42% of them seen just once. As concerns this clonotype: Its antigen remains unidentified.

The sequenced sample consisted of peripheral blood or thyroid tissue (not recorded which). The genes are TRBV15 and TRBJ1-1; 9 nucleotides align to TRBD1. This receptor was obtained from an adult man with Graves' disease, either hyperthyroidism or ophthalmopathy (not recorded which). CDR3 in DNA: TGTGCCACCAGCAGGACAGGGGGGCTCACTGAAGCTTTCTTT. This gives the protein CATSRTGGLTEAFF.